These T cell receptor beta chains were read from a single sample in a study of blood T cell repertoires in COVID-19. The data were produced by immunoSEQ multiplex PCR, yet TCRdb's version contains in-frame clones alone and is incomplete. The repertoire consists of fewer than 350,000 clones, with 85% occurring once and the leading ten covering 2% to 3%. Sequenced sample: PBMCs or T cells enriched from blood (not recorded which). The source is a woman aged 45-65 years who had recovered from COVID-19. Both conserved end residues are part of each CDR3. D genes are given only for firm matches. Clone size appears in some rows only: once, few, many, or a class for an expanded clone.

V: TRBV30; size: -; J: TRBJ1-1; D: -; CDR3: CAWSVSGGWTEAFF; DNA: TGTGCCTGGAGTGTAAGCGGGGGGTGGACTGAAGCTTTCTTT
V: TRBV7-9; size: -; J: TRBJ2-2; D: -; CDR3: CASSSQGPGELFF; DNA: TGTGCCAGCAGCTCTCAGGGGCCCGGGGAGCTGTTTTTT
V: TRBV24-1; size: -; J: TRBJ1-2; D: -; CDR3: CATSQGSYGYTF; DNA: TGTGCCACCAGTCAGGGGTCATATGGCTACACCTTC
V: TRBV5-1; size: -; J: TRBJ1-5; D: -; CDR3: CASSLGVGRLTQHF; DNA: TGCGCCAGCAGCTTGGGAGTGGGCAGATTGACCCAGCATTTT
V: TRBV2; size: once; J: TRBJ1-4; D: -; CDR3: CATQGDGSQGKLFF; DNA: TGTGCCACACAAGGAGATGGCAGTCAGGGAAAACTGTTTTTT
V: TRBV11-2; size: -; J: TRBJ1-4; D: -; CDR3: CASSLLRVRTLFF; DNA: TGTGCCAGCAGCTTATTGAGGGTACGCACGCTGTTTTTT
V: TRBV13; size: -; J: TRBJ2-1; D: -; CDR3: CASSLDSSYNEQFF; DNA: TGTGCCAGCAGCTTAGACTCGTCCTACAATGAGCAGTTCTTC
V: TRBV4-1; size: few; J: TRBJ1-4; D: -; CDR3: CASRDGGPGLFF; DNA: TGCGCCAGCCGGGATGGGGGCCCTGGACTGTTTTTT
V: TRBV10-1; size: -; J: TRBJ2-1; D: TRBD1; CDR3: CASSGAQGADEQFF; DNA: TGCGCCAGCAGCGGTGCTCAGGGGGCCGATGAGCAGTTCTTC
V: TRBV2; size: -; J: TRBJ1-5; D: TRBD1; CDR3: CASPRRTGAQPQHF; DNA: TGTGCCAGCCCCAGGCGGACAGGGGCTCAGCCCCAGCATTTT
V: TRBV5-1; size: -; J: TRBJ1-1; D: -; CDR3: CASSLAVGTEAFF; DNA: TGCGCCAGCAGCTTAGCGGTCGGCACTGAAGCTTTCTTT
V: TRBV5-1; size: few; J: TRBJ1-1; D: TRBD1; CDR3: CASRHGTGNYNTEAFF; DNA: TGCGCCAGCAGACATGGGACAGGGAATTATAACACTGAAGCTTTCTTT
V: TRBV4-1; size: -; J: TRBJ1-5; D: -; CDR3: CASSQDLGQPQHF; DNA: TGCGCCAGCAGCCAAGATCTCGGTCAGCCCCAGCATTTT
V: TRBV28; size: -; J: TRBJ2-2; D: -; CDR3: CASSLVTLVTGELFF; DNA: TGTGCCAGCAGTTTGGTGACACTAGTTACCGGGGAGCTGTTTTTT
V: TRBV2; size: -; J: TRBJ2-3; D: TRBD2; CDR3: CASHGLAGTTQYF; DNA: TGTGCCAGCCATGGACTAGCGGGAACTACGCAGTATTTT
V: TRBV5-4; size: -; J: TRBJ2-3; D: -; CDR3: CASSLVAREDTQYF; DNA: TGTGCCAGCAGCTTGGTGGCTAGAGAAGATACGCAGTATTTT
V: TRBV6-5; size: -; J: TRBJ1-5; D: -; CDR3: CASSYSRYQPQHF; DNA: TGTGCCAGCAGTTACTCGAGATATCAGCCCCAGCATTTT
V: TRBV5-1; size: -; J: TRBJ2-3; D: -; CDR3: CASGQGWGDTQYF; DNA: TGCGCCAGCGGGCAGGGTTGGGGAGATACGCAGTATTTT
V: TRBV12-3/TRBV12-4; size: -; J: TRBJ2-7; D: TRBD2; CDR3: CASSPGLGYEQYF; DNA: TGTGCCAGCAGTCCGGGACTAGGCTACGAGCAGTACTTC
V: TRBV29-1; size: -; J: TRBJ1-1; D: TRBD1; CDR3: CSVEKTGANTEAFF; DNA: TGCAGCGTTGAAAAGACAGGGGCGAACACTGAAGCTTTCTTT
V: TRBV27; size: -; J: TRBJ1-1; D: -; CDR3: CASSLSLMWEEAFF; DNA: TGTGCCAGCAGTTTGTCCCTGATGTGGGAGGAAGCTTTCTTT
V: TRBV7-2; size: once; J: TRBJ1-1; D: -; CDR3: CASSPNRVLTEAFF; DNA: TGTGCCAGCAGCCCGAACAGGGTCTTGACTGAAGCTTTCTTT
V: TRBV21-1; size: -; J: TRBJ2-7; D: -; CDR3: CASSTRDRDYEQYF; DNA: TGTGCCAGCAGCACCCGGGACAGAGATTACGAGCAGTACTTC
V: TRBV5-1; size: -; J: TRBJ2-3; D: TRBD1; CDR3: CASSLRDRRTDTQYF; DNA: TGCGCCAGCAGCCTGAGGGACAGGCGGACAGATACGCAGTATTTT
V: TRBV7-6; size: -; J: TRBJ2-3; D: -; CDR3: CASSMTGFGGTDTQYF; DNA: TGTGCCAGCAGCATGACAGGTTTTGGGGGCACAGATACGCAGTATTTT
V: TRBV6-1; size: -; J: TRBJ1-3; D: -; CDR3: CASSEPPLRSSGNTIYF; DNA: TGTGCCAGCAGTGAACCCCCCCTGAGAAGCTCTGGAAACACCATATATTTT
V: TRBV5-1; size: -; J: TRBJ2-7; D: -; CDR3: CASSLDGRQGGYEQYF; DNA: TGCGCCAGCAGCTTGGACGGAAGACAGGGAGGTTACGAGCAGTACTTC
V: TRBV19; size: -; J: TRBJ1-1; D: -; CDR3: CASLTGGQAATEAFF; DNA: TGTGCCAGTCTTACGGGGGGGCAAGCGGCCACTGAAGCTTTCTTT
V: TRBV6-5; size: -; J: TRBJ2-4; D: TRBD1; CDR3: CASSYQGAGAKNIQYF; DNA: TGTGCCAGCAGTTATCAGGGGGCAGGGGCCAAAAACATTCAGTACTTC
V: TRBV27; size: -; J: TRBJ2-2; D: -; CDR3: CASSSSGHLNTGELFF; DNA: TGTGCCAGCAGTTCCTCGGGACATCTGAACACCGGGGAGCTGTTTTTT
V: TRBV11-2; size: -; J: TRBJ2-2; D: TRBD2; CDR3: CASSISSGANTGELFF; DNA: TGTGCCAGCAGCATCTCTAGCGGGGCGAACACCGGGGAGCTGTTTTTT
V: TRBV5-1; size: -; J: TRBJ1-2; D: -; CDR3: CASSLGGGQRGYTF; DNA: TGCGCCAGCAGCCTCGGCGGGGGGCAGAGGGGCTACACCTTC
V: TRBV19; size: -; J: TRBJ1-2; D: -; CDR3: CASSAGDYGYTF; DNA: TGTGCCAGTAGCGCAGGGGACTATGGCTACACCTTC
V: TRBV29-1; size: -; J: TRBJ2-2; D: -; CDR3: CSARMGSTGELFF; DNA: TGCAGCGCGCGTATGGGGAGCACCGGGGAGCTGTTTTTT
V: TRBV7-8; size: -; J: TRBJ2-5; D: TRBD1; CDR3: CASSSDRILETQYF; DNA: TGTGCCAGCAGCTCGGACAGGATCTTAGAGACCCAGTACTTC
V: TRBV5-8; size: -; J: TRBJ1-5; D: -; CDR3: CASTPRDFYSNQPQHF; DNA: TGTGCCAGCACCCCGAGAGACTTCTATAGCAATCAGCCCCAGCATTTT
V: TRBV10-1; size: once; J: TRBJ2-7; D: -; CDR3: CASRGTGSQENSYEQYF; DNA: TGCGCCAGCAGAGGCACAGGGTCCCAAGAGAACTCCTACGAGCAGTACTTC
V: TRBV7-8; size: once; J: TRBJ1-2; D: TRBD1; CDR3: CASSLVPPGQNNYGYTF; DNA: TGTGCCAGCAGCTTAGTACCACCGGGACAGAACAACTATGGCTACACCTTC
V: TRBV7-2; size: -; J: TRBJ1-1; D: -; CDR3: CASSLVQGYTEAFF; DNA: TGTGCCAGCAGCTTAGTCCAGGGCTACACTGAAGCTTTCTTT
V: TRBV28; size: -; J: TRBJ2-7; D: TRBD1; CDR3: CASSPATGVPYEQYF; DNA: TGTGCCAGCAGCCCTGCCACAGGGGTCCCCTACGAGCAGTACTTC